This T cell receptor (beta chain) was recorded in a study of blood T cell repertoires in COVID-19. V dropped 2 bases and J dropped 7; count of bases not matched to a gene: 6. The germline V gene encodes CDR1 MDHEN and CDR2 SYDVKM. The CDR3 has 14 residues. The method was immunoSEQ multiplex PCR; TCRdb's version includes in-frame clones alone and lacks a portion of them. The top ten hold 0.75% to 0.9% of the sample, which has around 270,000 clones, 75% to 90% seen once. The sequencing sample was made of peripheral blood. This chain joins TRBV28 and TRBJ2-7, with 9 nucleotides matching TRBD1. The TCR was taken from a young man with acute or convalescent COVID-19. CDR3 bases: TGTGCCAGCAGTTTAGGGACAGGGTTGTTAGAGCAGTACTTC. Amino acids: CASSLGTGLLEQYF.